The 14 T cell receptor beta chains below were found in one sample sequenced in a study of T cell responses to AZD1222 COVID-19 vaccine. Here immunoSEQ multiplex PCR was the method, and the copy in TCRdb shows in-frame clones only, minus some. The sample yields 65,000 to 100,000 clones, more than 85% seen once. The material was peripheral blood, obtained 28 days after the second AZD1222 dose. All receptors derive from an adult who received the AZD1222 COVID-19 vaccine.

J is TRBJ2-7 and V is TRBV3-1 (or the pseudogene TRBV3-2); TRBD2 aligns across 7 bases. V dropped 1 base and J dropped 2; count of bases not matched to a gene: 5. Germline V CDR1 and CDR2: LGHDT, YNNKEL (reference sequence). The CDR3 has 15 amino acids. The CDR3 DNA follows: TGTGCCAGCAGCCAAGGTAGGACTAGTACCTACGAGCAGTACTTC. Translating gives CASSQGRTSTYEQYF.

The genes are TRBV29-1 and TRBJ1-1, with D perhaps TRBD1 (5 bases). CDR1 and CDR2 from the germline V gene are SQVTM and ANQGSEA. V shed 6 bases and J shed 4 bases, with 18 bases lying between them. The CDR3 consists of 14 residues. The CDR3 loop is CSVITGPGGTEAFF. CDR3 sequence (DNA): TGCAGCGTAATTACGGGACCCGGCGGCACTGAAGCTTTCTTT.

The V gene is TRBV27, the J gene TRBJ1-6; tentative D call: TRBD1 (6 bases). Trimming took 4 bases from V and 13 from J, leaving 14 bases between them. The CDR3 covers 13 residues. Germline V gene lookup returns CDR1 MNHEY and CDR2 SMNVEV (reference sequence). This CDR3 is CASSYREDKPLHF. The CDR3 bases are TGTGCCAGCAGTTACAGGGAGGATAAGCCCCTCCACTTT.

The chain combines TRBV19 with TRBJ2-3; 9 bases fit TRBD2. Germline CDR1 LNHDA, CDR2 SQIVND (reference sequence). The CDR3 contains 17 residues. V was pared by 5 bases and J by 0 bases, with 9 bases of the junction left unmatched. CDR3 residues: CASSSTRLAGSTDTQYF. CDR3 coding DNA: TGTGCCAGTAGTTCGACTCGGCTAGCGGGGAGCACAGATACGCAGTATTTT.

The chain is built from TRBV2 and TRBJ2-1; D possibly corresponds to TRBD1 (6 bases). Germline values: CDR1 SNHLY, CDR2 FYNNEI. V was cut by 8 bases and J by 7 bases, with 21 bases left in between. The length of the CDR3 is 15 residues. DNA of the CDR3: TGTGCCAGCTCCTTCCAGGGGCCCAGCGTGAATGAGCAGTTCTTC. Amino acid sequence: CASSFQGPSVNEQFF.

The chain joins TRBV2 to TRBJ2-7; 9 bases are shared with TRBD2. The CDR3 spans 15 residues. Germline V gene data show CDR1 as SNHLY and CDR2 as FYNNEI. V dropped 2 bases and J dropped 4; count of bases not matched to a gene: 6. The CDR3 protein is CASSERREGGYEQYF. In nucleotides, the CDR3 is TGTGCCAGCAGTGAACGGCGGGAGGGAGGGTACGAGCAGTACTTC.

The chain couples TRBV5-1 to TRBJ2-3; 8 bases map to TRBD1. The CDR3 has 16 residues. J gave up 4 bases and V 3 bases, and 10 bases lay outside the gene matches. Germline CDR1 reads SGHRS; CDR2 reads YFSETQ. This CDR3 reads CASSSVTGVRADTQYF. The CDR3 nucleotides read TGCGCCAGCAGCTCCGTGACAGGGGTTCGTGCAGATACGCAGTATTTT.

The rearrangement links TRBV5-4 to TRBJ2-3, with unresolved D. Germline V gene lookup returns CDR1 SGHNT and CDR2 YYREEE (reference sequence). CDR3 length: 13 residues. Trimming cost V 3 bases and J 1 base, with 6 bases left between them. Here the CDR3 reads CASSWAGTDTQYF. CDR3 nucleotides: TGTGCCAGCAGCTGGGCGGGCACAGATACGCAGTATTTT.

This clone was observed a single time. The V and J genes are TRBV7-8 and TRBJ2-3, with 10 bases matching TRBD2. Germline V gene sequence: CDR1 SGHVS, CDR2 FQNEAQ. The CDR3 covers 18 residues. Trimming cost V 5 bases and J 3 bases; bases outside gene matches: 14. The CDR3 sequence: CASSERAGTSVFTDTQYF. The DNA for the CDR3 is TGTGCCAGCAGCGAAAGGGCCGGGACTAGCGTTTTTACAGATACGCAGTATTTT.

The chain's CDR3 is CASSPQGDNQPQHF. For the CDR3, the DNA is TGTGCCAGCAGCCCACAGGGGGACAATCAGCCCCAGCATTTT. J is TRBJ1-5 and V is TRBV7-9, with 8 bases identical to TRBD1. Germline CDR1 and CDR2: SEHNR and FQNEAQ (reference sequence). The CDR3 consists of 14 residues. With 5 bases clipped from V and 3 bases from J, the junction kept 3 bases outside the gene matches. The full variable domain, completed using reference TRBV7-9 and TRBJ1-5, is DTGVSQNPRHKITKRGQNVTFRCDPISEHNRLYWYRQTLGQGPEFLTYFQNEAQLEKSRLLSDRFSAERPKGSFSTLEIQRTEQGDSAMYLCASSPQGDNQPQHFGDGTRLSIL.

The V gene is TRBV5-1, the J gene TRBJ2-3, with 11 bases identical to TRBD2. The CDR3 spans 16 residues. Germline V gene data show CDR1 as SGHRS and CDR2 as YFSETQ. J gave up 5 bases and V 4 bases, and 9 bases lay outside the gene matches. The CDR3 reads CASSGTSGIGRDTQYF. In nucleotides, the CDR3 is TGCGCCAGCAGCGGGACTAGCGGTATCGGGAGAGATACGCAGTATTTT. Together with reference TRBV5-1 and TRBJ2-3, the CDR3 gives the full variable domain: KAGVTQTPRYLIKTRGQQVTLSCSPISGHRSVSWYQQTPGQGLQFLFEYFSETQRNKGNFPGRFSGRQFSNSRSEMNVSTLELGDSALYLCASSGTSGIGRDTQYFGPGTRLTVL.

This chain links TRBV30 with TRBJ2-5; D could derive from TRBD1 or TRBD2 (5 bases each). The CDR3 length is 14 residues. Trimming pared 1 base from V and 3 bases from J, leaving 12 bases between. Per germline, CDR1 GTSNPN and CDR2 SVGIG (reference sequence). The CDR3 DNA reads as TGTGCCTGGAGTGCCCTGGGGGTGGAAGAGACCCAGTACTTC. This translates into CAWSALGVEETQYF. Looking up the rest from reference TRBV30 and TRBJ2-5 gives the full variable domain: SQTIHQWPATLVQPVGSPLSLECTVEGTSNPNLYWYRQAAGRGLQLLFYSVGIGQISSEVPQNLSASRPQDRQFILSSKKLLLSDSGFYLCAWSALGVEETQYFGPGTRLLVL.

The V and J genes are TRBV6-2 or TRBV6-3 and TRBJ2-3; 9 nucleotides agree with TRBD2. From germline, CDR1 is MNHEY and CDR2 SVGEGT. J lost 2 bases, V lost 6 bases, and 3 bases had no gene match. This CDR3 has 14 residues. The CDR3 loop reads CASSLAGLTDTQYF. In DNA, the CDR3 is TGTGCCAGCAGCCTAGCGGGACTCACAGATACGCAGTATTTT.

This chain uses TRBV19 with TRBJ1-6, with D unclear. The ends were cut back, 3 bases at V and 7 bases at J, with 10 bases in the middle. CDR3 length: 14 residues. Germline V gene data show CDR1 as LNHDA and CDR2 as SQIVND (reference sequence). CDR3 DNA: TGTGCCAGTAGTATTTCCACTCGCAATTCACCCCTCCACTTT. Translating it yields CASSISTRNSPLHF. The full variable domain, in which reference TRBV19 and TRBJ1-6 provide the parts outside the CDR3, is DGGITQSPKYLFRKEGQNVTLSCEQNLNHDAMYWYRQDPGQGLRLIYYSQIVNDFQKGDIAEGYSVSREKKESFPLTVTSAQKNPTAFYLCASSISTRNSPLHFGNGTRLTVT.